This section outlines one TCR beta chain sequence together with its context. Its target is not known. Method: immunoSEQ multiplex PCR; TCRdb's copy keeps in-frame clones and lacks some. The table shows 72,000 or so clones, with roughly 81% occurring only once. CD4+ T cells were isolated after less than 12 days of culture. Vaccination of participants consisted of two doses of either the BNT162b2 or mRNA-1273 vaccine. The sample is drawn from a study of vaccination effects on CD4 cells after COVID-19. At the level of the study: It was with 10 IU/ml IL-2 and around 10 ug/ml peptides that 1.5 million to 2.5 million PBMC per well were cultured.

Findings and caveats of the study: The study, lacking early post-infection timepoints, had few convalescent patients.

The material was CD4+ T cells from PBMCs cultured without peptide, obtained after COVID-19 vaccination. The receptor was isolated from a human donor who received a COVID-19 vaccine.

The DNA of the CDR3 is TGCAGTGCTAGTAACAGGGGGCTTGGGACTGAAGCTTTCTTT. Its translation is CSASNRGLGTEAFF. The rearrangement links TRBV20-1 to TRBJ1-1, with 9 bases lining up with TRBD1. V shed 3 bases and J 5 bases; nucleotides not matched to a gene: 7. The V gene's germline CDR1 is DFQATT and CDR2 SNEGSKA (reference sequence). The CDR3 sequence is 14 residues long.